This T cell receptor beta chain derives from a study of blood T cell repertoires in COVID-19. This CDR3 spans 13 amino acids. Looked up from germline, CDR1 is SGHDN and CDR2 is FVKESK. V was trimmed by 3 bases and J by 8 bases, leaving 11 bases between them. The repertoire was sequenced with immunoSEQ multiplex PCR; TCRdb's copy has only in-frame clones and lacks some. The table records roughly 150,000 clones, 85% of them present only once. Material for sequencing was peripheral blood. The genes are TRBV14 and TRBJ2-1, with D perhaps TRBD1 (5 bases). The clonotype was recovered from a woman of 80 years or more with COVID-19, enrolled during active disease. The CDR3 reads CASSQALGDEQFF. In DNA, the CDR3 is TGTGCCAGCAGCCAGGCCTTAGGGGATGAGCAGTTCTTC.